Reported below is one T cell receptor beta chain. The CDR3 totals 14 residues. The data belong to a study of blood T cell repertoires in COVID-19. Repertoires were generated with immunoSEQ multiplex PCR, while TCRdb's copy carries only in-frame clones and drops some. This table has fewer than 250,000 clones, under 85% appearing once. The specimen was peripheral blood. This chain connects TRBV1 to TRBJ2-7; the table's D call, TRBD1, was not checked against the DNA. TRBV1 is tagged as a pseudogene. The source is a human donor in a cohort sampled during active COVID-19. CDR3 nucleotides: TGCACCGTACTGACAGGCCTAGACTCCTACGAGCAGTACTTC. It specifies CTVLTGLDSYEQYF.